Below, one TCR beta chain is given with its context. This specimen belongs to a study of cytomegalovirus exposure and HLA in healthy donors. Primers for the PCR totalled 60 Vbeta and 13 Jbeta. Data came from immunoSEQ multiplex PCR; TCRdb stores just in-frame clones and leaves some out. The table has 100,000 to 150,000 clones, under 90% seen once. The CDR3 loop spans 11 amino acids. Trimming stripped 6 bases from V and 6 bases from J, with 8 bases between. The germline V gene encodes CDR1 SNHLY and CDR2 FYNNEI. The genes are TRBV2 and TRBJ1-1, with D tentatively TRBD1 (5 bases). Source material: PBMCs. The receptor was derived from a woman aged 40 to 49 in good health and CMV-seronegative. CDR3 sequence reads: CASREGPEAFF. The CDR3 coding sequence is TGTGCCAGCAGGGAGGGACCTGAAGCTTTCTTT.